These 30 T cell receptor beta chains were sequenced from one sample in a study of blood T cell repertoires in COVID-19. Sequencing was performed with immunoSEQ multiplex PCR; in TCRdb, only in-frame clones are kept and a portion is missing. Among about 150,000 clones listed, less than 95% were seen once. The sequenced sample consisted of peripheral blood. The receptors shown here come from a man over 45 with acute or convalescent COVID-19.

The chain is built from TRBV9 and TRBJ1-2; 12 bases align to TRBD1. The V segment lost 4 bases and the J segment 4 bases; nucleotides outside the gene matches: 5. The CDR3 has 15 amino acids. Per the germline V gene, CDR1 is SGDLS and CDR2 is YYNGEE. CDR3: CASSIGTGGSYGYTF. Written as DNA, the CDR3 is TGTGCCAGCAGCATAGGGACAGGGGGCAGCTATGGCTACACCTTC.

As DNA, the CDR3 is TGTGCCAGCAGTTGGCTAGCGGGGGGAAACAATGAGCAGTTCTTC. It translates to CASSWLAGGNNEQFF. The rearrangement links TRBV6-6 to TRBJ2-1; 11 bases line up with TRBD2. Germline CDR1 MNHNY, CDR2 SVGAGI (reference sequence). Losses at the gene ends were 4 bases for V and 5 bases for J; bases not matched to a gene: 4. CDR3 length equals 15 residues.

This clone was detected once. The genes are TRBV27 and TRBJ1-5; 7 nucleotides agree with TRBD1. CDR1 is MNHEY, CDR2 SMNVEV, per germline (reference sequence). This CDR3 spans 13 amino acids. With V trimmed by 5 bases and J by 7 bases, 5 bases remained unmatched. The CDR3 is CASSVEGQQPQHF. The CDR3 DNA is TGTGCCAGCAGTGTAGAGGGACAGCAGCCCCAGCATTTT.

The V call is TRBV19, the J call TRBJ2-6; tentatively, D is TRBD2 (6 bases). CDR3 length equals 15 residues. Between the trimmed V and J ends, which lost 11 bases and 0 bases, there was a span of 14 bases. The germline gives CDR1 LNHDA, CDR2 SQIVND (reference sequence). The DNA of the CDR3 is TGTGCCGGGGGGTATGCAAGCTCTGGGGCCAACGTCCTGACTTTC. Translation: CAGGYASSGANVLTF.

The V call is TRBV9, the J call TRBJ2-2; 8 positions agree with TRBD2. The CDR3 length is 13 residues. J was trimmed by 5 bases and V by 4 bases; bases with no gene match: 1. CDR1 is SGDLS, CDR2 YYNGEE, per germline. CDR3 sequence reads: CASSPSGTGELFF. CDR3 nucleotide sequence: TGTGCCAGCAGCCCTAGCGGGACCGGGGAGCTGTTTTTT.

The V and J genes are TRBV28 and TRBJ2-2, with TRBD2 matching 8 bases. This CDR3 is built from 13 residues. Germline loops: CDR1 MDHEN, CDR2 SYDVKM. V shed 7 bases, J shed 7 bases, and the junction held 5 bases outside the gene matches. The CDR3 bases are TGTGCCAGCAAACCGGGAGGGAACGGGGAGCTGTTTTTT. Translating gives CASKPGGNGELFF.

V gene TRBV5-6 combines with J gene TRBJ2-1; 7 nucleotides agree with TRBD2. Germline V gene lookup returns CDR1 SGHDT and CDR2 YYEEEE. The CDR3 loop spans 16 amino acids. Trimming cost V 3 bases and J 7 bases; bases outside gene matches: 13. As DNA, the CDR3 is TGTGCCAGCAGCTCCCGACGACTAGCACACGGTAATGAGCAGTTCTTC. This sequence encodes CASSSRRLAHGNEQFF.

The V and J genes are TRBV7-9 and TRBJ2-1; 8 bases line up with TRBD1. The CDR3 totals 15 residues. J gave up 8 bases and V 2 bases, and 8 bases lay outside the gene matches. Per the germline V gene, CDR1 is SEHNR and CDR2 is FQNEAQ (reference sequence). DNA for the CDR3: TGTGCCAGCAGCTTACCCCTATTGACAGGGGATGAGCAGTTCTTC. Protein sequence: CASSLPLLTGDEQFF.

The chain uses TRBV4-2 and TRBJ2-2; 12 bases agree with TRBD2. The CDR3 loop spans 17 amino acids. The germline V gene encodes CDR1 LGHNA and CDR2 YNFKEQ. The ends lost 6 bases at V and 0 bases at J; junction bases unmatched: 5. The CDR3, as DNA: TGTGCCAGCAGTCTTCTAGCGGGGGGGCCGAACACCGGGGAGCTGTTTTTT. Translating it yields CASSLLAGGPNTGELFF.

V gene TRBV18 combines with J gene TRBJ2-1, with a tentative D call TRBD2 (5 bases). The CDR3 consists of 14 residues. V lost 5 bases and J 0 bases, leaving 8 bases between the germline ends. CDR1 is KGHSH and CDR2 is LQKENI in the germline V gene. CDR3 nucleotides: TGTGCCAGCTCAGGTGGAGGCTCCTACAATGAGCAGTTCTTC. Residues: CASSGGGSYNEQFF.

The chain joins TRBV28 to TRBJ2-3; 8 bases align to TRBD1. The CDR3 has 15 amino acids. J lost 6 bases, V lost 6 bases, and 11 bases had no gene match. Looked up from germline, CDR1 is MDHEN and CDR2 is SYDVKM. The CDR3 sequence: CASRMGQVLRDTQYF. CDR3 sequence (DNA): TGTGCCAGCAGAATGGGACAGGTCCTTAGGGATACGCAGTATTTT.

The J gene is TRBJ1-1, the V gene TRBV5-1; a weak D match, TRBD1 (6 bases). The CDR3 is 16 amino acids. Germline V lookup: CDR1 SGHRS, CDR2 YFSETQ. Trimming shortened V by 4 bases and J by 3 bases, and 19 bases separated the two germline ends. CDR3 loop: CASSPRPGGLDTEAFF. CDR3 coding DNA: TGCGCCAGCAGCCCTCGGCCCGGGGGGCTGGACACTGAAGCTTTCTTT. Full variable domain (outside the CDR3, taken from reference TRBV5-1 and TRBJ1-1): KAGVTQTPRYLIKTRGQQVTLSCSPISGHRSVSWYQQTPGQGLQFLFEYFSETQRNKGNFPGRFSGRQFSNSRSEMNVSTLELGDSALYLCASSPRPGGLDTEAFFGQGTRLTVV.

V is TRBV27 and J is TRBJ1-6, with unresolved D. The V end lost 6 bases, the J end lost 10 bases, and 16 bases lay between the germline ends. Germline assignment: CDR1 MNHEY and CDR2 SMNVEV (reference sequence). The CDR3 length is 14 residues. CDR3 coding DNA: TGTGCCAGCAGCCCCAAGGGAGGTAAATCACCCCTCCACTTT. It codes for CASSPKGGKSPLHF.

This chain uses TRBV30 with TRBJ2-7, with 8 nucleotides matching TRBD1. CDR1 is GTSNPN, CDR2 SVGIG, per germline (reference sequence). The CDR3 has 14 residues. The V and J ends lost 2 bases and 4 bases, in that order; junction bases with no gene match: 7. The CDR3: CAWSPGTGRYEQYF. The CDR3 coding sequence is TGTGCCTGGAGTCCCGGGACAGGCCGATACGAGCAGTACTTC.

The rearrangement joins TRBV27 to TRBJ2-7, with D possibly matching TRBD1 (6 bases). CDR1 and CDR2 (germline): MNHEY, SMNVEV (reference sequence). The CDR3 is 16 residues long. Trimming shortened V by 4 bases and J by 1 base, and 17 bases separated the two germline ends. CDR3 sequence: CASSSPRTDLSYEQYF. CDR3 sequence (DNA): TGTGCCAGCAGTTCTCCGCGGACAGATTTATCCTACGAGCAGTACTTC.

This chain joins TRBV7-9 and TRBJ1-4; D uncertain. CDR3 length: 16 residues. Per the germline V gene, CDR1 is SEHNR and CDR2 is FQNEAQ (reference sequence). Deletions cut 4 bases from V and 1 base from J, with 13 bases between. The CDR3 sequence: CASSSRTGETNEKLFF. CDR3 coding DNA: TGTGCCAGCAGCTCCCGAACCGGGGAAACTAATGAAAAACTGTTTTTT.

This chain connects TRBV7-2 to TRBJ2-1; 7 nucleotides agree with TRBD1. J was trimmed by 2 bases and V by 5 bases; bases with no gene match: 0. This CDR3 has 13 amino acids. Germline V gives CDR1 SGHTA, CDR2 FQGNSA. This CDR3 is CASSGTAYNEQFF. In DNA, the CDR3 is TGTGCCAGCAGCGGGACAGCCTACAATGAGCAGTTCTTC.

The chain joins TRBV28 to TRBJ2-3; perhaps TRBD1 as D (7 bases). CDR3 length: 15 residues. Germline CDR1 is MDHEN and CDR2 is SYDVKM. Trimming removed 5 bases from V and 4 bases from J, with 16 bases in between. CDR3 in amino acids: CASSPGGTVADTQYF. The CDR3 DNA reads TGTGCCAGCAGTCCAGGGGGGACGGTCGCAGATACGCAGTATTTT.

The chain carries TRBV5-1 and TRBJ2-7, with a possible D match to TRBD2 (6 bases). Germline V CDR1 and CDR2: SGHRS, YFSETQ. The V and J ends lost 6 bases and 0 bases respectively, with 10 bases between them. The CDR3 extends over 13 amino acids. CDR3 nucleotide sequence: TGCGCCAGCACGGAGGGTTCCTCCTACGAGCAGTACTTC. Encoded protein: CASTEGSSYEQYF.

The V call is TRBV28, the J call TRBJ2-1; TRBD2 is a possible D gene (6 bases). The CDR3 covers 16 residues. V lost 3 bases and J lost 6, with 18 bases in between. CDR1 is MDHEN and CDR2 is SYDVKM in the germline V gene. The CDR3 bases are TGTGCCAGCAGTTTGGAGCACCTCGGGACTCGCAATGAGCAGTTCTTC. It codes for CASSLEHLGTRNEQFF.

The V and J genes are TRBV2 and TRBJ2-1; D call uncertain. CDR1 and CDR2 (germline): SNHLY, FYNNEI. The CDR3 contains 13 residues. Trimming took 2 bases from V and 5 from J, leaving 7 bases between them. The CDR3 bases are TGTGCCAGCAGTGAACTAATTGACAATGAGCAGTTCTTC. Protein: CASSELIDNEQFF.

V and J are TRBV19 and TRBJ1-1; 8 positions match TRBD1. CDR1 and CDR2 (germline): LNHDA, SQIVND (reference sequence). The CDR3 extends over 13 amino acids. V shed 8 bases and J 0 bases; nucleotides not matched to a gene: 2. The CDR3 loop reads CASQGALNTEAFF. DNA of the CDR3: TGTGCCAGTCAGGGGGCGTTGAACACTGAAGCTTTCTTT.

The chain carries TRBV5-1 and TRBJ2-1; 12 positions match TRBD2. This CDR3 has 16 amino acids. V trimming: 0 bases; J trimming: 8 bases; junction bases outside the gene matches: 6. The germline V gene encodes CDR1 SGHRS and CDR2 YFSETQ. The CDR3 nucleotides are TGCGCCAGCAGCTTGGAGACTAGCGGGAGATCCCATGAGCAGTTCTTC. Its translation is CASSLETSGRSHEQFF.

The chain is built from TRBV7-9 and TRBJ2-2; 11 positions agree with TRBD1. The CDR3 is 16 amino acids. V trimming: 1 base; J trimming: 6 bases; junction bases outside the gene matches: 4. Per germline, CDR1 SEHNR and CDR2 FQNEAQ (reference sequence). CDR3 amino acids: CASSLGRDRGAGELFF. The CDR3 DNA reads as TGTGCCAGCAGCTTAGGACGGGACAGGGGGGCCGGGGAGCTGTTTTTT. The full variable domain, in which reference TRBV7-9 and TRBJ2-2 provide the parts outside the CDR3, is DTGVSQNPRHKITKRGQNVTFRCDPISEHNRLYWYRQTLGQGPEFLTYFQNEAQLEKSRLLSDRFSAERPKGSFSTLEIQRTEQGDSAMYLCASSLGRDRGAGELFFGEGSRLTVL.

The chain joins TRBV6-5 to TRBJ2-2; D perhaps matches TRBD2 (6 bases). CDR1 is MNHEY, CDR2 SVGAGI, per germline. V was cut by 6 bases and J by 2 bases, with 10 bases left in between. The CDR3 is 14 amino acids. In DNA, the CDR3 is TGTGCCAGCAGCCGGGACTTTAACACCGGGGAGCTGTTTTTT. This codes for CASSRDFNTGELFF.

The chain uses TRBV29-1 and TRBJ2-2; 8 bases align to TRBD2. Germline V gives CDR1 SQVTM, CDR2 ANQGSEA. The CDR3 has 17 amino acids. V lost 4 bases and J lost 3; bases outside the gene matches: 13. The CDR3, as DNA: TGCAGCGTTGCCGGGGGGGGAGACGAAGCGTACACCGGGGAGCTGTTTTTT. It codes for CSVAGGGDEAYTGELFF.

The chain has TRBV28 and TRBJ2-7; possibly TRBD1 for D (5 bases). This CDR3 has 14 residues. CDR1 is MDHEN, CDR2 SYDVKM, per germline. V shed 3 bases and J shed 2 bases, with 11 bases lying between them. This chain's CDR3 is CASSFRGFTYEQYV. CDR3 sequence (DNA): TGTGCCAGCAGTTTTAGGGGTTTTACCTACGAGCAGTACGTC.

The V call is TRBV5-3, the J call TRBJ2-7; 8 positions agree with TRBD2. TRBV5-3 carries the ORF label, with uncertain function. V shed 0 bases, J shed 0 bases, and the junction held 5 bases outside the gene matches. CDR3 size: 16 residues. CDR3 loop: CARSLDFGGDSYEQYV. CDR3 nucleotide sequence: TGTGCCAGAAGCTTGGATTTCGGGGGGGACTCCTACGAGCAGTACGTC.

The rearrangement joins TRBV6-5 to TRBJ2-7; perhaps TRBD1 as D (5 bases). V shed 0 bases and J shed 0 bases, with 12 bases lying between them. Germline CDR1 MNHEY, CDR2 SVGAGI. CDR3 length equals 16 residues. CDR3 nucleotide sequence: TGTGCCAGCAGTTACTCGATTGTAGGGGCCTCCTACGAGCAGTACTTC. Protein sequence: CASSYSIVGASYEQYF.

This clone was seen a single time. The chain carries TRBV27 and TRBJ2-3; D not certain. CDR1 MNHEY and CDR2 SMNVEV come from the germline V gene (reference sequence). This CDR3 spans 10 amino acids. The germline V and J ends were trimmed by 6 bases and 7 bases, with 5 bases remaining between them. The CDR3 nucleotides are TGTGCCAGCAGCTCTAATACGCAGTATTTT. Its translation is CASSSNTQYF.